The 30 T cell receptor beta chains presented below share a single source sample, sequenced in a study of CD8+CD57+ T cells in acquired aplastic anemia. CDR3 and TCR beta VDJ profiling relied on a genomic DNA template. Each CDR3 protein gets one entry after TCRdb re-called the reads with MiXCR. The data contain more than 150,000 distinct CDR3 sequences, 64% of them singletons. Sequenced material: sorted CD4+, CD8+, or CD8+CD57+ T cells (not recorded which) from PBMCs. The receptors here all came from a human donor with severe aplastic anemia or a healthy control (not recorded which).

A single count supports this clonotype. The chain's CDR3 is CASSEGSGTVGETQYF. As DNA, the CDR3 is TGTGCCAGCAGTGAAGGTTCGGGCACTGTAGGAGAGACCCAGTACTTC. The chain joins TRBV2 to TRBJ2-5; D is unclear. The CDR3 extends over 16 amino acids. Germline lookup yields CDR1 SNHLY and CDR2 FYNNEI. V lost 1 base to trimming and J lost 4 bases, with 16 bases between them. The full variable domain, completed using reference TRBV2 and TRBJ2-5, is EPEVTQTPSHQVTQMGQEVILRCVPISNHLYFYWYRQILGQKVEFLVSFYNNEISEKSEIFDDQFSVERPDGSNFTLKIRSTKLEDSAMYFCASSEGSGTVGETQYFGPGTRLLVL.

This clonotype was counted ten times or more. The V call is TRBV6-5, the J call TRBJ2-7; TRBD2 might be the D (6 bases). Between the trimmed V and J ends, which lost 8 bases and 3 bases, there was a span of 14 bases. The CDR3 consists of 13 residues. Germline loops: CDR1 MNHEY, CDR2 SVGAGI. For the CDR3, the DNA is TGTGCCAGCGCTTTCGGGGGTCTCTACGAGCAGTACTTC. Amino acids: CASAFGGLYEQYF.

This clonotype was counted at least ten times. This rearrangement joins TRBV5-1 to TRBJ2-1; tentative D call: TRBD1 (6 bases). Germline lookup yields CDR1 SGHRS and CDR2 YFSETQ. This CDR3 region has 13 residues. Trimming shortened V by 3 bases and J by 7 bases, and 11 bases separated the two germline ends. Written as DNA, the CDR3 is TGCGCCAGCAGCTCAGGGGCCGGGAATGAGCAGTTCTTC. Residues: CASSSGAGNEQFF.

The chain recombines TRBV7-9 with TRBJ1-2, with TRBD1 identical over 8 bases. The CDR3 sequence is 16 residues long. Germline CDR1 SEHNR, CDR2 FQNEAQ (reference sequence). Germline trimming cut 4 bases from V and 7 bases from J; bases unmatched to any gene: 14. Written as DNA, the CDR3 is TGTGCCAGCAGCTCGGACAGGGTCGGGGGCTTAGGTGGCTACACCTTC. Amino acid sequence: CASSSDRVGGLGGYTF. The variable domain in full, with the rest retrieved from reference TRBV7-9 and TRBJ1-2, is DTGVSQNPRHKITKRGQNVTFRCDPISEHNRLYWYRQTLGQGPEFLTYFQNEAQLEKSRLLSDRFSAERPKGSFSTLEIQRTEQGDSAMYLCASSSDRVGGLGGYTFGSGTRLTVV.

V usage is TRBV2 and J usage is TRBJ1-2, with unresolved D. The length of the CDR3 is 13 residues. Trimming removed 10 bases from V and 5 bases from J, with 17 bases in between. Germline values: CDR1 SNHLY, CDR2 FYNNEI. The DNA for the CDR3 is TGTGCCACCTCGCAGGTGGGTGTTTATGGCTACACCTTC. Amino acid sequence: CATSQVGVYGYTF.

This clonotype was recorded only once. The chain links TRBV20-1 to TRBJ1-2; no reliable D call. The V end lost 0 bases, the J end lost 4 bases, and 6 bases lay between the germline ends. CDR3 length: 12 amino acids. Germline V gene sequence: CDR1 DFQATT, CDR2 SNEGSKA (reference sequence). The CDR3, as DNA: TGCAGTGCTAGAGATCACGGCTATGGCTACACCTTC. Protein product: CSARDHGYGYTF.

This clonotype was found once. The rearrangement joins TRBV5-1 to TRBJ2-7, with D perhaps TRBD1 or TRBD2 (5 bases each). CDR3 length: 12 amino acids. The germline CDR1 and CDR2 sequences are SGHRS and YFSETQ. The V gene lost 0 bases and the J gene lost 7 bases, with 8 bases spanning the gap. CDR3 sequence (DNA): TGCGCCAGCAGCTTGGCAGGGAGTGAGCAGTACTTC. Its protein is CASSLAGSEQYF.

V gene TRBV19 combines with J gene TRBJ1-1; D not resolved. Germline V CDR1 and CDR2: LNHDA, SQIVND (reference sequence). This CDR3 is 14 amino acids long. The V and J ends lost 7 bases and 0 bases respectively, with 12 bases between them. The CDR3 DNA reads TGTGCCAGTAAGGACGAACGGGTGAACACTGAAGCTTTCTTT. Translated: CASKDERVNTEAFF. The full variable domain, rest sourced from reference TRBV19 and TRBJ1-1, is DGGITQSPKYLFRKEGQNVTLSCEQNLNHDAMYWYRQDPGQGLRLIYYSQIVNDFQKGDIAEGYSVSREKKESFPLTVTSAQKNPTAFYLCASKDERVNTEAFFGQGTRLTVV.

This clonotype was detected only a few times. The genes are TRBV7-3 and TRBJ1-6, with 7 bases lining up with TRBD1. In germline, CDR1 is SGHTA, CDR2 FQGTGA. After removal of 8 bases from V and 5 bases from J, the junction contained 3 bases not matched to a gene. The CDR3 is 13 amino acids. The CDR3 is CASGDRNNSPLHF. CDR3 nucleotide sequence: TGTGCCAGCGGGGACAGAAATAATTCACCCCTCCACTTT. The variable domain in full, with the rest retrieved from reference TRBV7-3 and TRBJ1-6, is GAGVSQTPSNKVTEKGKYVELRCDPISGHTALYWYRQSLGQGPEFLIYFQGTGAADDSGLPNDRFFAVRPEGSVSTLKIQRTERGDSAVYLCASGDRNNSPLHFGNGTRLTVT.

This clonotype was detected ten times or more. The rearrangement links TRBV15 to TRBJ1-4; D might be TRBD1 (6 bases). The CDR3 loop spans 15 amino acids. Germline V CDR1 and CDR2: LNHNV, YYDKDF (reference sequence). Deletions cut 0 bases from V and 7 bases from J, with 12 bases between. As DNA, the CDR3 is TGTGCCACCAGCAGAGATTCGGGGACACCTGAAAAACTGTTTTTT. Encoded protein: CATSRDSGTPEKLFF.

V is TRBV6-5 and J is TRBJ1-1, with D possibly being TRBD1 (5 bases). Germline values: CDR1 MNHEY, CDR2 SVGAGI. V was shortened by 6 bases and J by 1 base, with 18 bases between the two germline ends. The CDR3 has 16 amino acids. The CDR3 loop reads CASSFLPGRTNTEAFF. CDR3 DNA sequence: TGTGCCAGCAGCTTTCTACCGGGACGGACGAACACTGAAGCTTTCTTT.

V is TRBV2 and J is TRBJ2-7, with D perhaps TRBD2 (6 bases). Germline CDR1 is SNHLY and CDR2 is FYNNEI. The germline V and J ends were trimmed by 10 bases and 2 bases, with 18 bases remaining between them. This CDR3 is built from 14 residues. The DNA for the CDR3 is TGTGCCACCCGAAGAGGGACTCACGCCTACGAGCAGTACTTC. Translated, it gives CATRRGTHAYEQYF. The full variable domain, with the rest looked up from reference TRBV2 and TRBJ2-7, is EPEVTQTPSHQVTQMGQEVILRCVPISNHLYFYWYRQILGQKVEFLVSFYNNEISEKSEIFDDQFSVERPDGSNFTLKIRSTKLEDSAMYFCATRRGTHAYEQYFGPGTRLTVT.

In this sample, this clonotype turned up a few times. This rearrangement joins TRBV6-4 to TRBJ1-1; D may be TRBD1 (6 bases). This CDR3 comprises 14 residues. V lost 3 bases, J lost 4 bases, and 12 bases lay in between. Germline V gene sequence: CDR1 MRHNA, CDR2 SNTAGT. The DNA for the CDR3 is TGTGCCAGCAGTGAGTCAGGGGAACGCACTGAAGCTTTCTTT. Translated, it gives CASSESGERTEAFF.

A few counts support this clonotype. V is TRBV24-1 and J is TRBJ2-3; D unresolved. This CDR3 has 14 amino acids. Trimming stripped 1 base from V and 4 bases from J, with 8 bases between. Looked up from germline, CDR1 is KGHDR and CDR2 is SFDVKD. The CDR3 DNA reads TGTGCCACCAGTGATTTTGGGCAGGCAGATACGCAGTATTTT. Its translation: CATSDFGQADTQYF.

This rearrangement joins TRBV15 to TRBJ2-7; possible D gene TRBD2, 7 bases. V was trimmed by 1 base and J by 0 bases, leaving 13 bases between them. Germline V gives CDR1 LNHNV, CDR2 YYDKDF (reference sequence). The CDR3 covers 16 residues. CDR3 DNA: TGTGCCACCAGCAGAGGGGGCGGGGGCGTCTCCTACGAGCAGTACTTC. It translates to CATSRGGGGVSYEQYF.

This rearrangement joins TRBV9 to TRBJ2-1, with TRBD2 identical over 8 bases. The V segment lost 4 bases and the J segment 4 bases; nucleotides outside the gene matches: 7. This CDR3 spans 15 amino acids. The germline V gene has CDR1 SGDLS and CDR2 YYNGEE. In nucleotides, the CDR3 is TGTGCCAGCAGCCCCTGGGGCGGGAGGTACAATGAGCAGTTCTTC. Its protein is CASSPWGGRYNEQFF.

V gene TRBV14 combines with J gene TRBJ1-2; possible D gene TRBD1, 5 bases. V lost 0 bases and J 0 bases, leaving 11 bases between the germline ends. Looked up from germline, CDR1 is SGHDN and CDR2 is FVKESK. The length of the CDR3 is 16 residues. The CDR3 reads CASSQDSGKANYGYTF. CDR3 bases: TGTGCCAGCAGCCAAGATTCAGGGAAAGCTAACTATGGCTACACCTTC.

Points on this clonotype: A much larger clone differs from this one at a single base, so this may be a read error. The CDR3 sequence: CSVEGGSSYNEQYF. The CDR3 bases are TGCAGCGTTGAAGGTGGCAGCTCCTACAATGAGCAGTACTTC. This chain uses TRBV29-1 with TRBJ2-7; no firm D call. V was shortened by 1 base and J by 7 bases, with 17 bases between the two germline ends. Germline-derived CDR1 and CDR2 are SQVTM and ANQGSEA. This CDR3 spans 14 amino acids.

The chain recombines TRBV10-3 with TRBJ2-1; D might be TRBD2 (5 bases). The CDR3 contains 15 residues. V was trimmed by 2 bases and J by 0 bases, leaving 8 bases between them. Per the germline V gene, CDR1 is ENHRY and CDR2 is SYGVKD. The CDR3 sequence: CAISETGSSYNEQFF. The CDR3 DNA is TGTGCCATCAGTGAGACGGGAAGCTCCTACAATGAGCAGTTCTTC.

The chain couples TRBV7-9 to TRBJ1-2; D not resolved. CDR3 size: 13 residues. V lost 2 bases and J lost 4, with 8 bases in between. The V gene's germline CDR1 is SEHNR and CDR2 FQNEAQ (reference sequence). The CDR3 region has the DNA TGTGCCAGCAGCTTAAACCGCCGCTATGGCTACACCTTC. Translated, it gives CASSLNRRYGYTF.

This clonotype has at least ten counts. This chain joins TRBV2 and TRBJ2-4, with 8 nucleotides matching TRBD2. Germline-derived CDR1 and CDR2 are SNHLY and FYNNEI. The CDR3 spans 16 residues. J was trimmed by 8 bases and V by 2 bases; bases with no gene match: 11. CDR3 region: CASSEPPLAAGDIQYF. DNA for the CDR3: TGTGCCAGCAGTGAACCCCCACTAGCGGCCGGGGACATTCAGTACTTC. Drawing the rest from reference TRBV2 and TRBJ2-4, the complete variable domain is EPEVTQTPSHQVTQMGQEVILRCVPISNHLYFYWYRQILGQKVEFLVSFYNNEISEKSEIFDDQFSVERPDGSNFTLKIRSTKLEDSAMYFCASSEPPLAAGDIQYFGAGTRLSVL.

The chain recombines TRBV10-1 with TRBJ2-7; D is perhaps TRBD2 (6 bases). The germline V gene has CDR1 WNHNN and CDR2 SYGVQD (reference sequence). The CDR3 has 14 amino acids. Trimming left V 2 bases short and J 5 bases short, with 13 bases between. CDR3 region: CASSEQGGNDEQYF. The CDR3 DNA is TGCGCCAGCAGTGAGCAGGGAGGTAACGACGAGCAGTACTTC.

This clonotype was seen many times. The V call is TRBV19, the J call TRBJ2-1, with TRBD2 matching over 11 bases. CDR1 is LNHDA and CDR2 is SQIVND in the germline V gene (reference sequence). The length of the CDR3 is 14 residues. Trimming cost V 5 bases and J 7 bases; bases outside gene matches: 4. This CDR3 is CASSLGTSGNEQFF. Written as DNA, the CDR3 is TGTGCCAGTAGTCTCGGGACTAGCGGAAATGAGCAGTTCTTC.

The V gene is TRBV14, the J gene TRBJ2-5; D may correspond to TRBD1 or TRBD2 (5 bases each). Germline V lookup: CDR1 SGHDN, CDR2 FVKESK. The CDR3 runs 16 residues. V lost 4 bases and J 0 bases, leaving 15 bases between the germline ends. The CDR3 DNA is TGTGCCAGCAGCCCATGGGGGAGCTGGCACCAAGAGACCCAGTACTTC. Translated: CASSPWGSWHQETQYF.

This sequence joins TRBV7-9 and TRBJ2-7; D not resolved. The ends were cut back, 5 bases at V and 7 bases at J, with 12 bases in the middle. Germline assignment: CDR1 SEHNR and CDR2 FQNEAQ (reference sequence). This CDR3 has 12 amino acids. The CDR3, as DNA: TGTGCCAGCAGCCCGACGGACGGTGAGCAGTACTTC. Its translation is CASSPTDGEQYF.

The J gene is TRBJ2-2, the V gene TRBV14, with D uncertain. This CDR3 comprises 16 residues. Between the trimmed V and J ends, which lost 4 bases and 0 bases, there was a span of 12 bases. The germline V gene has CDR1 SGHDN and CDR2 FVKESK. This CDR3 is CASSPSGFANTGELFF. In DNA form, the CDR3 reads TGTGCCAGCAGCCCTTCCGGGTTCGCGAACACCGGGGAGCTGTTTTTT.

This clonotype was seen more than once but under ten times. The chain employs TRBV7-9 and TRBJ2-7, with 8 bases lining up with TRBD1. CDR3 length equals 14 residues. The germline V gene encodes CDR1 SEHNR and CDR2 FQNEAQ (reference sequence). The J segment lost 5 bases and the V segment lost 5 bases, leaving 8 bases of the junction unmatched. DNA for the CDR3: TGTGCCAGCAGCACCGACAGGGGATTACACGAGCAGTACTTC. This gives the protein CASSTDRGLHEQYF.

V usage is TRBV10-3 and J usage is TRBJ1-2; D is possibly TRBD1 (5 bases). The CDR3 consists of 15 residues. Trimming shortened V by 6 bases and J by 7 bases, and 21 bases separated the two germline ends. Germline V gene data show CDR1 as ENHRY and CDR2 as SYGVKD. CDR3 loop: CAISVGRLFGGGYTF. CDR3 bases: TGTGCCATCAGCGTAGGGCGGCTCTTCGGGGGTGGCTACACCTTC.

This clonotype showed up just a few times. The chain has TRBV10-3 and TRBJ1-4, with D perhaps matching TRBD1 (5 bases). The CDR3 sequence is 13 residues long. The germline V gene encodes CDR1 ENHRY and CDR2 SYGVKD. Trimming stripped 10 bases from V and 8 bases from J, with 17 bases between. The CDR3 region has the DNA TGTGCCACGTCACCCAGGGCCTCAGAAAAACTGTTTTTT. This encodes CATSPRASEKLFF.

This chain links TRBV15 with TRBJ2-2; TRBD2 aligns across 11 bases. The trim removed 5 bases at V and 7 bases at J, leaving 9 bases unmatched. The CDR3 is made up of 16 amino acids. In germline, CDR1 is LNHNV, CDR2 YYDKDF (reference sequence). As DNA, the CDR3 is TGTGCCACCAGCCGGATAGCGGGAGGGCCTGGCGGGGAGCTGTTTTTT. Its protein product is CATSRIAGGPGGELFF.